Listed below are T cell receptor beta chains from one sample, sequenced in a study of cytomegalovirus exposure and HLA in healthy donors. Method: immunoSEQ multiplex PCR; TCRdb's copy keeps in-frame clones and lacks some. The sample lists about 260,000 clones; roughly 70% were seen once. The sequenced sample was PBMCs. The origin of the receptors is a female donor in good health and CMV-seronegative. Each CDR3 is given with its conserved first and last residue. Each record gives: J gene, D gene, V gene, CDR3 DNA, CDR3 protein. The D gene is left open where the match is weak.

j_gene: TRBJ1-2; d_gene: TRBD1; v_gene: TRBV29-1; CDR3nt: TGCAGCGTGGATGAGAGACAGGGGGCGAGTTATGGCTACACCTTC; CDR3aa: CSVDERQGASYGYTF
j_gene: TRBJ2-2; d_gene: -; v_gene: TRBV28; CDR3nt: TGTGCCAGCAGTGTCCGGACTGTGCCGGGGGAGCTGTTTTTT; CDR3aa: CASSVRTVPGELFF
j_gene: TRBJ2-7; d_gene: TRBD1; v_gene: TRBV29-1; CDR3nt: TGCAGCGTTGAAGAGAAATTAGACAGGGGCTACGAGCAGTACTTC; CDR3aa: CSVEEKLDRGYEQYF
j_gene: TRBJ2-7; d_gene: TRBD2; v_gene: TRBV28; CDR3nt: TGTGCCAGCAGTGATAGCGGGAGTCTGCACGAGCAGTACTTC; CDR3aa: CASSDSGSLHEQYF
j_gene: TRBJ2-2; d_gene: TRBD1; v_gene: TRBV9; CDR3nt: TGTGCCAGCAGCGTAAGGCAGGGGGCGTACACCGGGGAGCTGTTTTTT; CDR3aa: CASSVRQGAYTGELFF
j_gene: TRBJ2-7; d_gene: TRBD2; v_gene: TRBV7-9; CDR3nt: TGTGCCAGCAGCTTATCTGGGGGAGGGCCCTCCGAGCAGTACTTC; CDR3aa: CASSLSGGGPSEQYF
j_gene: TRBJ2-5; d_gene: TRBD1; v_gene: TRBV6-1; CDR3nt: TGTGCCAGCAGGACCGACAGGGGACAAGAGACCCAGTACTTC; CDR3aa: CASRTDRGQETQYF
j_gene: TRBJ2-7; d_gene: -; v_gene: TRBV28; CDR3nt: TGTGCCAGCAGCCTCGAGGGCCCCCTCTCCTACGAGCAGTACTTC; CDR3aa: CASSLEGPLSYEQYF
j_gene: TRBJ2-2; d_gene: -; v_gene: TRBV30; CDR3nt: TGTGCCTGGAGACAATCCGGGACACTTCTAGGGGAGCTGTTTTTT; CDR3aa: CAWRQSGTLLGELFF
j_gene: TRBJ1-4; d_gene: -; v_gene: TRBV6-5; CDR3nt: TGTGCCAGCAGTTACATTGGGGCTGAAAAACTGTTTTTT; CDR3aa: CASSYIGAEKLFF
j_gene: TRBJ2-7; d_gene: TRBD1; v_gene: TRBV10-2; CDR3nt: TGCGCCAGCAGTGAGTCGGGACAGGGCCTAGGCGAGCAGTACTTC; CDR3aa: CASSESGQGLGEQYF